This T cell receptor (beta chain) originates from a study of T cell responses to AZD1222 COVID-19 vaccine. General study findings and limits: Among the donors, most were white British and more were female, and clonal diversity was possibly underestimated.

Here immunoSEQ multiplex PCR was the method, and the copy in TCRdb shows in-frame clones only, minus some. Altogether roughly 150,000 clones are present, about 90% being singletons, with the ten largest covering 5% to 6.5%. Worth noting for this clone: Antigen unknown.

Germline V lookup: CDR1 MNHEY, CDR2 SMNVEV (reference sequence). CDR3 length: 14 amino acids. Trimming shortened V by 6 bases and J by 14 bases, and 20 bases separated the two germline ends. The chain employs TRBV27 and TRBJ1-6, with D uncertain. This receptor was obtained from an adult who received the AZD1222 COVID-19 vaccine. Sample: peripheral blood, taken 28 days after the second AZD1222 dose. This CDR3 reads CASSSDGPDAALHF. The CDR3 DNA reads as TGTGCCAGCAGCTCGGACGGCCCCGATGCGGCCCTCCACTTT.